This entry lists 21 T cell receptor beta chains sequenced from one sample in a study of patients and donors after allogeneic stem cell transplantation. TCRdb used MiXCR to reprocess the RT-PCR reads, holding one entry per CDR3 protein. This table holds some 880,000 distinct CDR3 sequences, about a sixth found once. Material: blood, either unsorted or a sorted T cell fraction (not recorded which). These receptors all stem from a human donor who was either an allogeneic HSCT recipient or a stem cell or donor lymphocyte infusion donor (not recorded which). It is not recorded whose cells these are; they may come from a transplant donor.

In its sample, this clonotype was seen a few times. The chain uses TRBV10-2 and TRBJ2-3; no definite D call. The CDR3 length is 14 residues. Germline CDR1 reads WSHSY; CDR2 reads SAAADI. Trimming shortened V by 3 bases and J by 0 bases, and 7 bases separated the two germline ends. Here the CDR3 reads CASSELISTDTQYF. The CDR3 nucleotides are TGCGCCAGCAGTGAACTAATAAGCACAGATACGCAGTATTTT.

This clonotype appeared a few times. The chain recombines TRBV24-1 with TRBJ2-1; 7 positions match TRBD1. CDR1 is KGHDR, CDR2 SFDVKD, per germline. The ends lost 2 bases at V and 12 bases at J; junction bases unmatched: 6. CDR3 length equals 13 residues. DNA for the CDR3: TGTGCCACCAGTGATTCCACAGGGGTTGGGCAGTTCTTC. Its protein product is CATSDSTGVGQFF.

This clonotype came up a few times. The chain links TRBV20-1 to TRBJ2-1; no firm D call. This CDR3 has 16 amino acids. The ends were cut back, 3 bases at V and 6 bases at J, with 21 bases in the middle. Germline V gene lookup returns CDR1 DFQATT and CDR2 SNEGSKA (reference sequence). Here the CDR3 reads CSARGLEVLGRNEQFF. CDR3 in DNA: TGCAGTGCTAGGGGATTAGAGGTACTTGGGCGCAATGAGCAGTTCTTC.

This clonotype has a handful of counts. The chain carries TRBV7-9 and TRBJ1-5; D call uncertain. CDR1 and CDR2 from the germline V gene are SEHNR and FQNEAQ (reference sequence). The CDR3 is 13 amino acids. V gave up 1 base and J gave up 9 bases, with 10 bases separating them. Here the CDR3 reads CASSLDTGRPQHF. The CDR3 DNA reads as TGTGCCAGCAGCTTAGATACGGGCAGGCCCCAGCATTTT.

In DNA, the CDR3 is TGCGCCAGCAGCTTGGATTTTAGGGGGCCTAGCACCGGGGAGCTGTTTTTT. Its translation: CASSLDFRGPSTGELFF. This chain joins TRBV5-1 and TRBJ2-2; 7 bases agree with TRBD1. The germline gives CDR1 SGHRS, CDR2 YFSETQ. The length of the CDR3 is 17 residues. The V gene end was trimmed by 0 bases and the J gene end by 4 bases; junction bases not matched to a gene: 9.

In DNA form, the CDR3 reads TGTGCCAGCAGCTTCGGTATCGAGCAGTACTTC. Amino acids: CASSFGIEQYF. The J gene is TRBJ2-7, the V gene TRBV7-8; D unresolved. Trimming left V 3 bases short and J 6 bases short, with 6 bases between. CDR1 is SGHVS, CDR2 FQNEAQ, per germline. CDR3 size: 11 residues.

This clonotype was counted a few times. The V gene is TRBV7-2, the J gene TRBJ2-7; TRBD1 is a possible D gene (5 bases). The CDR3 length is 16 residues. Looked up from germline, CDR1 is SGHTA and CDR2 is FQGNSA. Trimming left V 1 base short and J 3 bases short, with 16 bases between. The CDR3 spells CASSLEGKWGYYEQYF. The CDR3 nucleotides are TGTGCCAGCAGCTTAGAGGGCAAATGGGGCTACTACGAGCAGTACTTC.

The gene calls are TRBV29-1 and TRBJ2-7; D may be TRBD1 or TRBD2 (6 bases each). The CDR3 has 16 amino acids. V dropped 4 bases and J dropped 1 base, with 20 bases sitting between them. Germline lookup yields CDR1 SQVTM and CDR2 ANQGSEA. The chain's CDR3 is CSVGKGGTATSYEQYF. Here the CDR3 DNA reads TGCAGCGTTGGGAAGGGGGGAACAGCCACTTCCTACGAGCAGTACTTC.

This chain links TRBV6-5 with TRBJ2-5; 8 nucleotides align to TRBD1. V shed 2 bases and J 5 bases; nucleotides not matched to a gene: 7. Germline V gene lookup returns CDR1 MNHEY and CDR2 SVGAGI. The CDR3 contains 15 residues. This CDR3 reads CASSYMADREETQYF. DNA for the CDR3: TGTGCCAGCAGTTACATGGCGGACAGGGAGGAGACCCAGTACTTC.

This clonotype was seen a handful of times. CDR3 DNA: TGTGCCTGGCTCCCCTCAGGGATTGAGCAGTTCTTC. Translating gives CAWLPSGIEQFF. The chain recombines TRBV30 with TRBJ2-1; TRBD1 is a possible D gene (5 bases). The germline V gene encodes CDR1 GTSNPN and CDR2 SVGIG (reference sequence). This CDR3 is 12 amino acids long. V lost 5 bases, J lost 9 bases, and 14 bases lay in between.

A few counts support this clonotype. The rearrangement joins TRBV11-2 to TRBJ2-7, with TRBD1 matching over 8 bases. This CDR3 has 12 residues. The germline V gene has CDR1 SGHAT and CDR2 FQNNGV. After removal of 8 bases from V and 6 bases from J, the junction contained 6 bases not matched to a gene. CDR3 sequence reads: CASQGAGSEQYF. The CDR3, as DNA: TGTGCCAGCCAGGGGGCGGGGTCCGAGCAGTACTTC.

This clonotype has a handful of counts. The genes are TRBV6-1 and TRBJ1-2, with D possibly being TRBD1 (6 bases). Per the germline V gene, CDR1 is MNHNS and CDR2 is SASEGT. Trimming shortened V by 6 bases and J by 0 bases, and 14 bases separated the two germline ends. The CDR3 extends over 15 amino acids. This CDR3 reads CASRESWTANYGYTF. Here the CDR3 DNA reads TGTGCCAGCAGGGAAAGCTGGACAGCTAACTATGGCTACACCTTC.

The chain couples TRBV20-1 to TRBJ1-5, with D possibly matching TRBD1 (5 bases). CDR3 length: 13 amino acids. V lost 6 bases and J 0 bases, leaving 9 bases between the germline ends. The germline gives CDR1 DFQATT, CDR2 SNEGSKA (reference sequence). The CDR3: CSAGTYSNQPQHF. The CDR3 region has the DNA TGCAGTGCCGGGACGTATAGCAATCAGCCCCAGCATTTT.

This clonotype was counted between two and nine times. V is TRBV3-1 and J is TRBJ2-3; D ambiguous. Between the trimmed V and J ends, which lost 1 base and 1 base, there was a span of 6 bases. Germline CDR1 reads LGHDT; CDR2 reads YNNKEL (reference sequence). CDR3 size: 14 residues. CDR3 nucleotides: TGTGCCAGCAGCCAAGCATGGGGCACAGATACGCAGTATTTT. Translated: CASSQAWGTDTQYF.

The chain uses TRBV6-5 and TRBJ1-1; D unresolved. Germline CDR1 is MNHEY and CDR2 is SVGAGI. The germline V and J ends were trimmed by 1 base and 1 base, with 13 bases remaining between them. CDR3 length: 16 amino acids. This CDR3 is CASSYLGSGSNTEAFF. The CDR3, as DNA: TGTGCCAGCAGTTACTTAGGGTCAGGATCGAACACTGAAGCTTTCTTT.

This clonotype was detected ten times or more. The CDR3 DNA reads as TGCGCCAGCAGCGGGACTAGCGGACGAGGGGATACGCAGTATTTT. Its translation is CASSGTSGRGDTQYF. The V gene is TRBV4-3, the J gene TRBJ2-3, with TRBD2 matching 11 bases. The V gene's germline CDR1 is LGHNA and CDR2 YSLEER. V was pared by 5 bases and J by 6 bases, with 7 bases of the junction left unmatched. This CDR3 region has 15 residues.

The rearrangement joins TRBV7-3 to TRBJ2-2, with unresolved D. The germline V gene has CDR1 SGHTA and CDR2 FQGTGA. V was trimmed by 6 bases and J by 5 bases, leaving 13 bases between them. The CDR3 contains 14 residues. The CDR3 is CASSQRASTGELFF. As DNA, the CDR3 is TGTGCCAGCAGTCAACGGGCGTCGACCGGGGAGCTGTTTTTT.

J is TRBJ2-5 and V is TRBV2, with D possibly being TRBD2 (6 bases). CDR1 is SNHLY, CDR2 FYNNEI, per germline. Trimming cost V 6 bases and J 7 bases, with 12 bases left between them. The CDR3 is made up of 12 amino acids. The CDR3 DNA sequence: TGTGCCAGCAGGGAGGGTGCGAGGACCCAGTACTTC. Translating it yields CASREGARTQYF.

This clonotype was observed a few times. The CDR3 region has the DNA TGTGCCTGGAGTCGGGACAGTATGAACACTGAAGCTTTCTTT. As protein: CAWSRDSMNTEAFF. This rearrangement joins TRBV30 to TRBJ1-1; TRBD1 matches at 7 bases. V lost 2 bases to trimming and J lost 0 bases; unmatched junction nucleotides: 3. The germline V gene encodes CDR1 GTSNPN and CDR2 SVGIG (reference sequence). The CDR3 contains 14 residues.

The V call is TRBV6-1, the J call TRBJ1-6; 8 positions match TRBD1. Germline CDR1 MNHNS, CDR2 SASEGT. The CDR3 is 16 amino acids. With 4 bases clipped from V and 7 bases from J, the junction kept 9 bases outside the gene matches. The CDR3 DNA reads TGTGCCAGCAGTGCTGGAGACAGGGGTGGGAATTCACCCCTCCACTTT. As protein: CASSAGDRGGNSPLHF.

The rearrangement uses TRBV30 and TRBJ2-3; the match to TRBD2 covers 10 bases. With V trimmed by 5 bases and J by 3 bases, 11 bases remained unmatched. The CDR3 has 16 residues. Germline V gene sequence: CDR1 GTSNPN, CDR2 SVGIG (reference sequence). CDR3 in amino acids: CAWSRVSGGRTDTQYF. The CDR3 DNA reads as TGTGCCTGGTCCCGCGTTAGCGGGGGGCGTACAGATACGCAGTATTTT.